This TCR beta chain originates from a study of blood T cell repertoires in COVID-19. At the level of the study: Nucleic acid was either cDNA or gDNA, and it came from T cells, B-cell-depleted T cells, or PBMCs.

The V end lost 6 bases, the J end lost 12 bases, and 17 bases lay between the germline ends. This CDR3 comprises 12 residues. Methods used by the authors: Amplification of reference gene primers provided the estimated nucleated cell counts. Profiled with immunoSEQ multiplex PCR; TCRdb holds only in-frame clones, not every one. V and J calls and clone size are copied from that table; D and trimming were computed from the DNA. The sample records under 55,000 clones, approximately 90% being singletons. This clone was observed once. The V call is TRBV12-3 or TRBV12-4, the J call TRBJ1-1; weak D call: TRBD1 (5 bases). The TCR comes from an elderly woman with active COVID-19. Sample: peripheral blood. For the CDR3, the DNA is TGTGCCAGCAGCTCCGCGAAGGGGAGGACTTTCTTT. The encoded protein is CASSSAKGRTFF.